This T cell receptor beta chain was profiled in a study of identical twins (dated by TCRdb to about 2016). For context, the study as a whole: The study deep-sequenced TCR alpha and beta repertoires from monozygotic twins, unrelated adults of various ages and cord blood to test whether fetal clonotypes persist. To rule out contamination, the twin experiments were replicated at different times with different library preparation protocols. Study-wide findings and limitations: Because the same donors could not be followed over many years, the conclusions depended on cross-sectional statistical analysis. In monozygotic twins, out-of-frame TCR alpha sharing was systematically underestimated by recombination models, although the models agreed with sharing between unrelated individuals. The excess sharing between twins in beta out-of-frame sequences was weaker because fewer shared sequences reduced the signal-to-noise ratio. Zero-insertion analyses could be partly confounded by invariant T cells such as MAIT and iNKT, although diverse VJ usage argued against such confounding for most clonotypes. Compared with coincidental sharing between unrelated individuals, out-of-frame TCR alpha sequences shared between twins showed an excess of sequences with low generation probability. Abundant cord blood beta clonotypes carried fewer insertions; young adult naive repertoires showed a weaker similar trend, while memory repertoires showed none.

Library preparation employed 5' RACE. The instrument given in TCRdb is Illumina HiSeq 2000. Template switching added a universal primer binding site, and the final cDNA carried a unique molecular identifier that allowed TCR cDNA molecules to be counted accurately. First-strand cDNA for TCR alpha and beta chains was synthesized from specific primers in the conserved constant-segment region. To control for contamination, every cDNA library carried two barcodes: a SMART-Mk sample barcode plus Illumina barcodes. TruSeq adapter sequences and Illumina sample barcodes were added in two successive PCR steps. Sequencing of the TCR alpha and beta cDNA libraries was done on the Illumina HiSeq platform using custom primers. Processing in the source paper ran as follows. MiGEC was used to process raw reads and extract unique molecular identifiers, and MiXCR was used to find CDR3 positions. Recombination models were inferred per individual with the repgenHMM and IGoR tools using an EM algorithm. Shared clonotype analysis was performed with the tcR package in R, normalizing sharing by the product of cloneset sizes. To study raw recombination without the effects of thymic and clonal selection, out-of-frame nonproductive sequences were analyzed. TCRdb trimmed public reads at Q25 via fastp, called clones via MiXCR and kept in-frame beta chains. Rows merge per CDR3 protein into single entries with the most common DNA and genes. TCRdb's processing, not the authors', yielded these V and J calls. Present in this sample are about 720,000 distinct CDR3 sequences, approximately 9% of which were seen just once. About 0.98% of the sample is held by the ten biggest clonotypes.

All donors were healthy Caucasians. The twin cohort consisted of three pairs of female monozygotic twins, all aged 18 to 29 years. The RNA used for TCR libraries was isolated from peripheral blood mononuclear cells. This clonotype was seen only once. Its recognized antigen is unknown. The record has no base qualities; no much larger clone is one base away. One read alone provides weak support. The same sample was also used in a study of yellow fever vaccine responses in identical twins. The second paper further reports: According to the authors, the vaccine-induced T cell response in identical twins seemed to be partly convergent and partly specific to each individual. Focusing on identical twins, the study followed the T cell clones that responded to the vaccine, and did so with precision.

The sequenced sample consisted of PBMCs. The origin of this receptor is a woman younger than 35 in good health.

This receptor carries the CDR3 CATSLGDRGGTEAFF. The DNA sequence is as follows: TGTGCCACCAGCCTTGGAGACAGGGGAGGCACTGAAGCTTTCTTT. The chain uses TRBV15 and TRBJ1-1; 8 of the junction bases match TRBD1. CDR1 LNHNV and CDR2 YYDKDF were looked up in the germline V gene (reference sequence). Relative to germline, V is missing 5 bases and J is missing 4 bases, with 9 bases of the junction outside any gene match. The CDR3 has 15 amino acids, counting the end cysteine and phenylalanine. Just the 45-base CDR3 DNA is kept, in frame starting at base 1.